This T cell receptor beta chain stems from a study of cytotoxic CD8 clonotypes in ibrutinib-treated CLL. As for the study in general: IGHV unmutated roughly 17; relapsed/refractory approximately 10; treatment-naive about 15. Whole-study findings and limits: Sampling times (in sustained-remission versus progressing patients) were not the same. Exceeding age-matched healthy donors, baseline clonality also tracked the counts of circulating CD8+ T cells. At progression, clonality fell back toward baseline after rising at ibrutinib response.

Some clones are missing from TCRdb's copy, which holds only in-frame ones; the method was immunoSEQ multiplex PCR. The table shows just over 200,000 clones, with roughly 73% occurring only once. This clone was counted only a few times. Antigen specificity is unknown. The germline V gene encodes CDR1 SEHNR and CDR2 FQNEAQ (reference sequence). Trimming left V 1 base short and J 3 bases short, with 7 bases between. The CDR3 is made up of 13 amino acids. The sequence was collected from a human donor with chronic lymphocytic leukemia. The chain joins TRBV7-9 to TRBJ2-7; the D gene is possibly TRBD2 (5 bases). Sequences were derived from PBMCs, sampled after 12 months of ibrutinib treatment. CDR3: CASSLGEGYEQYF. The CDR3 DNA sequence: TGTGCCAGCAGCTTAGGAGAGGGCTACGAGCAGTACTTC.